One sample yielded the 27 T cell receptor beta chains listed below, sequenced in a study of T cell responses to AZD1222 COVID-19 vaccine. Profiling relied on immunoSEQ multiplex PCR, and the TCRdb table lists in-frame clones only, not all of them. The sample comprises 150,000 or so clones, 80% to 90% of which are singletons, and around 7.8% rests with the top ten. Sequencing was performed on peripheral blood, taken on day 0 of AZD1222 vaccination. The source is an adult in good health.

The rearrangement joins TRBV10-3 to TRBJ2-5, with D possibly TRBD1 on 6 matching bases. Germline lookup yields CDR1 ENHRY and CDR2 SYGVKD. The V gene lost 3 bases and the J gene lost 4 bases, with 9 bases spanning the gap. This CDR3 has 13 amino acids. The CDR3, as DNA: TGTGCCATCAGTGAAACAGGGAGAGAGACCCAGTACTTC. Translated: CAISETGRETQYF.

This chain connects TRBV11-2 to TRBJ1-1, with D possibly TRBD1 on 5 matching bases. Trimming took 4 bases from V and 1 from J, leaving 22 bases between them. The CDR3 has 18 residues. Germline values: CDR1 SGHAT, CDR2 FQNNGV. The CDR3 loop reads CASSSLGRGPGQNTEAFF. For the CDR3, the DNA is TGTGCCAGCAGCTCCCTCGGCCGGGGTCCAGGGCAGAACACTGAAGCTTTCTTT.

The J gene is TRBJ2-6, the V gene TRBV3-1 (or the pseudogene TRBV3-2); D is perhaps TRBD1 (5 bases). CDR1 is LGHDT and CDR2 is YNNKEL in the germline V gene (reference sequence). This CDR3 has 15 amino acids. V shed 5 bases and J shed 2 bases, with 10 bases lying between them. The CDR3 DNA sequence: TGTGCCAGCAGCACTCAGGGTACTGGGGCCAACGTCCTGACTTTC. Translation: CASSTQGTGANVLTF.

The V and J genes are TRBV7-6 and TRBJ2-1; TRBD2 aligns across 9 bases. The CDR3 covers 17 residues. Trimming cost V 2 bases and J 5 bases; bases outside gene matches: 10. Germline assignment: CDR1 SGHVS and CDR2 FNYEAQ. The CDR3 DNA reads TGTGCCAGCAGCTTACGAGCGGGGGGCGGGAGTCACAATGAGCAGTTCTTC. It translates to CASSLRAGGGSHNEQFF. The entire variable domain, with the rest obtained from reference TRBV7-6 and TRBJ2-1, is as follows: GAGVSQSPRYKVTKRGQDVALRCDPISGHVSLYWYRQALGQGPEFLTYFNYEAQQDKSGLPNDRFSAERPEGSISTLTIQRTEQRDSAMYRCASSLRAGGGSHNEQFFGPGTRLTVL.

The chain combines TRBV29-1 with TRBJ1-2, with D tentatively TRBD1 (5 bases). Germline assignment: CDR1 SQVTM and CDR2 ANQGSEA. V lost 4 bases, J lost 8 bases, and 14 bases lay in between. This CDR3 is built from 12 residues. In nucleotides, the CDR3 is TGCAGCGTTGGAGTGGGGCTTGGGGGCTACACCTTC. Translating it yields CSVGVGLGGYTF. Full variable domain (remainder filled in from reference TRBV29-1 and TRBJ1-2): SAVISQKPSRDICQRGTSLTIQCQVDSQVTMMFWYRQQPGQSLTLIATANQGSEATYESGFVIDKFPISRPNLTFSTLTVSNMSPEDSSIYLCSVGVGLGGYTFGSGTRLTVV.

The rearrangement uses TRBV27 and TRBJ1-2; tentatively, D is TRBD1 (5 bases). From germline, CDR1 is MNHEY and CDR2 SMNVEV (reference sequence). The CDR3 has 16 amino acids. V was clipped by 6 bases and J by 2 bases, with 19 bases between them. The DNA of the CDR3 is TGTGCCAGCAGCATCTCGACAGCTAGCGTAAACTATGGCTACACCTTC. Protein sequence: CASSISTASVNYGYTF.

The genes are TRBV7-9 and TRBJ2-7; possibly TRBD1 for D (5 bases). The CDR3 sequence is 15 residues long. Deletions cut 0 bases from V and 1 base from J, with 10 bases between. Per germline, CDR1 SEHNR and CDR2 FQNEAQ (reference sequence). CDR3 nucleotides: TGTGCCAGCAGCTTAGCCTTTAGGGGTTCCTACGAGCAGTACTTC. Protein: CASSLAFRGSYEQYF.

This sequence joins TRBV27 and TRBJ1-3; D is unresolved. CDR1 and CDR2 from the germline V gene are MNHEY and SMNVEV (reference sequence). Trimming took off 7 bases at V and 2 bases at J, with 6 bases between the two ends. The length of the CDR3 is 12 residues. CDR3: CASISPGNTIYF. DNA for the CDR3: TGTGCCAGCATCTCTCCTGGAAACACCATATATTTT.

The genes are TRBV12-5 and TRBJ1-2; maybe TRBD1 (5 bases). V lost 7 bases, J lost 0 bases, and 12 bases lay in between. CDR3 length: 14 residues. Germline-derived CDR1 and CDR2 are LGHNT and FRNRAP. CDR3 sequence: CASAQRGPNYGYTF. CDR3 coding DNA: TGTGCTAGTGCCCAGAGGGGCCCTAACTATGGCTACACCTTC.

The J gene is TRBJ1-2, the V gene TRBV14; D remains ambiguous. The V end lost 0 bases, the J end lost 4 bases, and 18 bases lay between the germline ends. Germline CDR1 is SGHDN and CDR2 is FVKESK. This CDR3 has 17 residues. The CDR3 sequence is CASSQDLQQEESYGYTF. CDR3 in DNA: TGTGCCAGCAGCCAAGACCTCCAGCAAGAAGAGAGCTATGGCTACACCTTC.

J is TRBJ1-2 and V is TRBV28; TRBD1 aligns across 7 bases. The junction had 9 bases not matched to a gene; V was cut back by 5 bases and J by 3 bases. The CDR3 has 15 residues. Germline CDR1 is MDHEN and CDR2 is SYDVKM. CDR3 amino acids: CASSTAGGSDYGYTF. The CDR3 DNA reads TGTGCCAGCAGTACTGCAGGGGGTAGTGACTATGGCTACACCTTC.

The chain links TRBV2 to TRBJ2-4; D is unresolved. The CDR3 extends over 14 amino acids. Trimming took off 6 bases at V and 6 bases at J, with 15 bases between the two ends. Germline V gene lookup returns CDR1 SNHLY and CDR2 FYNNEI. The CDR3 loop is CASRIRVVGNIQYF. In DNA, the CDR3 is TGTGCCAGCAGGATAAGGGTGGTGGGAAACATTCAGTACTTC. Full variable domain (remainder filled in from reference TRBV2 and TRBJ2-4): EPEVTQTPSHQVTQMGQEVILRCVPISNHLYFYWYRQILGQKVEFLVSFYNNEISEKSEIFDDQFSVERPDGSNFTLKIRSTKLEDSAMYFCASRIRVVGNIQYFGAGTRLSVL.

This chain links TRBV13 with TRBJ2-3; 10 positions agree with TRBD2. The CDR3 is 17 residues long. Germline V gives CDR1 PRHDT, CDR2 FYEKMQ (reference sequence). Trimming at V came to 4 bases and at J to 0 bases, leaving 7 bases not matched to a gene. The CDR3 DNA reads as TGTGCCAGCAGCTACCGACTAGCGGGTTCTAGCACAGATACGCAGTATTTT. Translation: CASSYRLAGSSTDTQYF.

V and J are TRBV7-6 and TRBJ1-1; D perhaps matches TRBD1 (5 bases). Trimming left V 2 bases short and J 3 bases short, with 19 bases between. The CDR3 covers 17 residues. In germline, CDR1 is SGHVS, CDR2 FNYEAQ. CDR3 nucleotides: TGTGCCAGCAGCTTATGGTCGTTGCAGGACACCGACACTGAAGCTTTCTTT. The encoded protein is CASSLWSLQDTDTEAFF.

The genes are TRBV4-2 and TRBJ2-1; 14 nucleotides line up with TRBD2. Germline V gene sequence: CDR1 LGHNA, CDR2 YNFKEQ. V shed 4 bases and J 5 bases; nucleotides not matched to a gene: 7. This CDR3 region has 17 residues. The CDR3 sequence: CASSLRTSGGTHNEQFF. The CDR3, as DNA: TGTGCCAGCAGCCTCCGGACTAGCGGGGGGACACACAATGAGCAGTTCTTC.

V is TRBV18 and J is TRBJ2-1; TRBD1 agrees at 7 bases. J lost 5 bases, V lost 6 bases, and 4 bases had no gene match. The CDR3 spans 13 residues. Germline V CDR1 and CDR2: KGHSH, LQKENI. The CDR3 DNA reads TGTGCCAGCTCGCTGGGACAGAACAATGAGCAGTTCTTC. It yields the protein CASSLGQNNEQFF.

The CDR3 DNA is TGTGCCAGCAGTTCCACCACAACGTACGAGCAGTACTTC. Translating gives CASSSTTTYEQYF. The chain is built from TRBV28 and TRBJ2-7; no definite D call. The CDR3 sequence is 13 residues long. Trimming removed 4 bases at V and 4 bases at J, with 11 bases between. Per the germline V gene, CDR1 is MDHEN and CDR2 is SYDVKM.

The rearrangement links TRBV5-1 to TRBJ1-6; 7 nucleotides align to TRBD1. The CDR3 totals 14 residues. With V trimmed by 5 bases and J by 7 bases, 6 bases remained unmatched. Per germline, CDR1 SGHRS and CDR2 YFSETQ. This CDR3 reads CASRYGQDNSPLHF. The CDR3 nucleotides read TGCGCCAGCAGATACGGACAGGACAATTCACCCCTCCACTTT.

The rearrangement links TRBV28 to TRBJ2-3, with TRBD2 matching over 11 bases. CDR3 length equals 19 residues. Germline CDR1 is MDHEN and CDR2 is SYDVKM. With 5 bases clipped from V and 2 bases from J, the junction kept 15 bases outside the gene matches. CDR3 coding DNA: TGTGCCAGCAGTGCCTACCCTAGCGGGGGGACGGCACTCACAGATACGCAGTATTTT. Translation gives CASSAYPSGGTALTDTQYF.

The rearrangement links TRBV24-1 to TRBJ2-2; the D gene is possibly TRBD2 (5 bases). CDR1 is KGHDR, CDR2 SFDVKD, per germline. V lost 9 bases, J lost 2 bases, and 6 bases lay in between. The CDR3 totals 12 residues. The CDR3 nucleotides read TGTGCCACCGGAGGTAACACCGGGGAGCTGTTTTTT. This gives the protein CATGGNTGELFF.

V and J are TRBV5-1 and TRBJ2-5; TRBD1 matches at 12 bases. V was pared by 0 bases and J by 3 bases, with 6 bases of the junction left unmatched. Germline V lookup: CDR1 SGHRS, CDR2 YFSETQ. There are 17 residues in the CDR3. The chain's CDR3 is CASSLGGTGGGEETQYF. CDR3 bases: TGCGCCAGCAGCTTGGGCGGGACAGGGGGCGGAGAAGAGACCCAGTACTTC.

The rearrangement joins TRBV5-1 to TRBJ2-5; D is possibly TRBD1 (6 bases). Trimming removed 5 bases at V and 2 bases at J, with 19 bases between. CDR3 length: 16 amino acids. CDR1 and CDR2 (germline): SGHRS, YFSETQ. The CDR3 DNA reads TGCGCCAGCAGACCCTATCCTGGGGGACAACAAGAGACCCAGTACTTC. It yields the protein CASRPYPGGQQETQYF.

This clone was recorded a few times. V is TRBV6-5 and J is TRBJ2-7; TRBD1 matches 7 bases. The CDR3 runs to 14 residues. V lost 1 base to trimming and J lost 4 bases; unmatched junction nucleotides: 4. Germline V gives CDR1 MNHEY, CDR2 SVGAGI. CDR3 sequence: CASSYWDSNYEQYF. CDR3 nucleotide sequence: TGTGCCAGCAGTTACTGGGACAGTAATTACGAGCAGTACTTC.

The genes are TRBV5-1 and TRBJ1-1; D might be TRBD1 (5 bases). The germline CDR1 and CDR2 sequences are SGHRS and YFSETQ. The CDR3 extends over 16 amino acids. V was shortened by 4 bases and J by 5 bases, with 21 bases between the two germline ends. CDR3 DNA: TGCGCCAGCAGCCCGGGCCCCAGGGACTTGGGGACTGAAGCTTTCTTT. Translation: CASSPGPRDLGTEAFF.

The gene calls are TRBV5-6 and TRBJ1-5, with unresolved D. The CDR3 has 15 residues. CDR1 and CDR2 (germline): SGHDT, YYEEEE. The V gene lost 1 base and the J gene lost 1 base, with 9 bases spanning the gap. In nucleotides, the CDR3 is TGTGCCAGCAGCTTGAGTGGATGGAGCAATCAGCCCCAGCATTTT. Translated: CASSLSGWSNQPQHF.

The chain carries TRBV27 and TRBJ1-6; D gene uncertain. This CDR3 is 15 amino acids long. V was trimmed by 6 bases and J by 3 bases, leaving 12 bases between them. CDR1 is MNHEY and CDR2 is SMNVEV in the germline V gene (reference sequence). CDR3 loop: CASRSEVVYNSPLHF. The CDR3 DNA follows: TGTGCCAGCAGATCCGAGGTGGTCTATAATTCACCCCTCCACTTT.

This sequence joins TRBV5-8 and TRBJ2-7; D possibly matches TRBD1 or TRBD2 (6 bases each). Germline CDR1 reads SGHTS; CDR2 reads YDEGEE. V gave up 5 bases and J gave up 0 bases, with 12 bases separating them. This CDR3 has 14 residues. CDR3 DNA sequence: TGTGCCAGCAGAAGGAGGGACACCTCCTACGAGCAGTACTTC. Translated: CASRRRDTSYEQYF.